A single sample gave rise to the 6 T cell receptor beta chains below, sequenced in a study of OX40 agonist ivuxolimab in advanced cancers. The protocol was immunoSEQ multiplex PCR, while the TCRdb copy is restricted to in-frame clones and leaves out a portion. In the table there are some 74,000 clones, 90% of which are singletons. The material sequenced was CD4+ or CD8+ T cells sorted from blood, taken in a trial of the OX40 agonist ivuxolimab. The source of these receptors is an adult with an advanced solid tumor such as melanoma, head and neck, liver or kidney cancer.

This sequence joins TRBV4-1 and TRBJ2-7, with 9 bases aligning to TRBD1. This CDR3 is 15 amino acids long. Trimming cost V 4 bases and J 3 bases; bases outside gene matches: 7. Germline values: CDR1 MGHRA, CDR2 YSYEKL. CDR3 residues: CASSRQQGANYEQYV. In DNA form, the CDR3 reads TGCGCCAGCAGCCGACAACAGGGGGCGAACTACGAGCAGTACGTC.

The chain uses TRBV4-1 and TRBJ1-4, with D uncertain. CDR3 length: 16 amino acids. Trimming cost V 4 bases and J 5 bases, with 17 bases left between them. Germline V gene sequence: CDR1 MGHRA, CDR2 YSYEKL. The CDR3, as DNA: TGCGCCAGCAGCCCCGAAGGAACTAGGGCAAATGAAAAACTGTTTTTT. This encodes CASSPEGTRANEKLFF.

The chain is built from TRBV21-1 and TRBJ1-6; the table assigns TRBD1, which was not confirmed against the DNA. TRBV21-1 is an annotated pseudogene. The CDR3 length is 19 residues. The CDR3 sequence is CASSKVKRGPSSYNSPLHF. CDR3 DNA sequence: TGTGCCAGCAGCAAAGTAAAAAGGGGGCCGAGCTCCTATAATTCACCCCTCCACTTT.

The sample holds one count of this clone. V and J are TRBV2 and TRBJ1-5; maybe TRBD1 (6 bases). This CDR3 is 13 amino acids long. Germline-derived CDR1 and CDR2 are SNHLY and FYNNEI. V was trimmed by 1 base and J by 6 bases, leaving 7 bases between them. The CDR3 DNA is TGTGCCAGCAGTGAAGAGGGGGTTCAGCCCCAGCATTTT. This codes for CASSEEGVQPQHF.

This chain uses TRBV19 with TRBJ1-5; no reliable D call. The length of the CDR3 is 17 residues. V was pared by 5 bases and J by 2 bases, with 19 bases between. The germline gives CDR1 LNHDA, CDR2 SQIVND (reference sequence). The CDR3: CASSLREGGWGNQPQHF. The CDR3, as DNA: TGTGCCAGTAGTCTCCGCGAAGGTGGTTGGGGCAATCAGCCCCAGCATTTT.

The chain combines TRBV4-1 with TRBJ2-5, with TRBD2 matching over 7 bases. Germline loops: CDR1 MGHRA, CDR2 YSYEKL. The CDR3 is 15 residues long. V shed 3 bases and J 5 bases; nucleotides not matched to a gene: 9. The CDR3 nucleotides are TGCGCCAGCAGCCAGGCACTACGGGGGGTCGAGACCCAGTACTTC. Protein product: CASSQALRGVETQYF.